There are a few counts of the clone carrying this T cell receptor (beta chain). Its specificity is not known. A much larger clone differs by one base, so this may be a read error. TCR beta CDR3 region amplification was performed from RNA transcripts. A first-round RT-PCR of the TCR CDR3 used the HTBI primer set. TCRdb itself ran the multiplex PCR reads through MiXCR, one entry per CDR3 protein. Of approximately 610,000 distinct CDR3 sequences detected, about a sixth appear once; the ten largest clones hold under 20%. The sample originates from a study of T cells in Graves' hyperthyroidism and ophthalmopathy. About the study: Pretreatment peripheral blood was obtained at initial diagnosis. Overall study results and limits: Ophthalmopathy was identified by the model a median approximately 6.9 months ahead of onset. Expanded thyroid clonotypes (above 0.001) were mostly also found in blood.

Unmatched junction bases numbered 6, after V lost 4 bases and J lost 9 bases. CDR1 and CDR2 (germline): SGHAT, FQDESV (reference sequence). The CDR3 loop spans 13 amino acids. The sequence derives from a woman in her late teens or twenties with Graves' hyperthyroidism. V gene TRBV11-1 combines with J gene TRBJ2-1; 7 bases map to TRBD1. Sequencing used blood. The CDR3 here is CASSYDRDSEQFF. The CDR3 nucleotides are TGTGCCAGCAGCTATGATAGGGACAGTGAGCAGTTCTTC.